This is a list of T cell receptor beta chains from one sample in a study of blood T cell repertoires in COVID-19. The repertoire was sequenced with immunoSEQ multiplex PCR; TCRdb's copy has only in-frame clones and lacks some. Among about 200,000 clones listed, about nine tenths were seen once. Sequenced input: peripheral blood. Receptors were obtained from a man older than 75 with acute or convalescent COVID-19. The CDR3 runs from the conserved cysteine through the conserved F or W.

TRBJ2-6 | TRBV6-6 | CASSQQGTGANVLTF
TRBJ1-1 | TRBV2 | CASRGGSGSTEAFF
TRBJ2-1 | TRBV4-1 | CASSQESLAGLYNEQFF
TRBJ1-1 | TRBV19 | CASSRRTGGNQNTEAFF
TRBJ2-5 | TRBV5-4 | CASSLGQLQETQYF
TRBJ2-1 | TRBV6-5 | CASSRDRGMLEQFF
TRBJ2-1 | TRBV24-1 | CATSEGRGLAYNEQFF
TRBJ2-5 | TRBV21-1 | CASSKGAGRKETQYF
TRBJ1-4 | TRBV29-1 | CSIHQGYNEKLFF
TRBJ1-2 | TRBV28 | CASSSPGHNYGYTF
TRBJ2-3 | TRBV7-2 | CASSGRQGDTQYF
TRBJ1-2 | TRBV6-6 | CASTPGGGANYGYTF
TRBJ2-1 | TRBV28 | CASFGQGVGWEQFF
TRBJ2-2 | TRBV9 | CASSAPLTQSNTGELFF
TRBJ1-1 | TRBV12-3/TRBV12-4 | CASSLSQNTEAFF
TRBJ2-3 | TRBV3-1/TRBV3-2 | CASSQGEGTQYF
TRBJ1-2 | TRBV5-6 | CASSKVGPYGYTF
TRBJ2-5 | TRBV18 | CASSLSLGETQYF
TRBJ1-4 | TRBV28 | CASSPWGGGNEKLFF
TRBJ2-3 | TRBV5-1 | CASSALQGSTDTQYF
TRBJ2-1 | TRBV7-8 | CASSLRGRSYNEQFF
TRBJ2-2 | TRBV19 | CASSSSAGTAGYTGELFF
TRBJ2-6 | TRBV30 | CAWGSGVLTF
TRBJ2-1 | TRBV2 | CASSASGSSYNEQFF
TRBJ1-6 | TRBV19 | CASKDRELGSPLHF
TRBJ2-3 | TRBV29-1 | CSVVRSTDTQYF
TRBJ2-3 | TRBV7-2 | CASSYLAGKGTDTQYF
TRBJ1-2 | TRBV18 | CASSPLETGGAF
TRBJ2-3 | TRBV7-2 | CASSPGGPDTQYF
TRBJ2-1 | TRBV5-4 | CASSPTGTSGLSSYNEQFF
TRBJ2-1 | TRBV3-1/TRBV3-2 | CASSQDFGRSSYNEQFF
TRBJ2-1 | TRBV14 | CASSQDLPGLAGWNEQFF
TRBJ2-3 | TRBV25-1 | CASSDPGTGVVTQYF
TRBJ2-7 | TRBV7-9 | CASSLTGVRGEQYF
TRBJ1-5 | TRBV15 | CATSRDLTGSQPQHF
TRBJ1-5 | TRBV7-2 | CASSLEGLSNQPQHF
TRBJ1-2 | TRBV4-2 | CASSQGMGQGRNYGYTF
TRBJ2-7 | TRBV19 | CASTGQGAYEQYF
TRBJ1-6 | TRBV11-2 | CASSSGNSGSPLHF
TRBJ2-1 | TRBV18 | CASSPGTGVFYNEQFF
TRBJ1-6 | TRBV19 | CASSVIRGRDSPLHF
TRBJ1-4 | TRBV2 | CASSEYRDSEKLFF
TRBJ1-2 | TRBV5-5 | CASSLGQGNYGYTF
TRBJ2-1 | TRBV7-9 | CASSLGASGREGNEQFF
TRBJ2-1 | TRBV10-3 | CAISEGTSYNEQFF
TRBJ2-3 | TRBV19 | CASSIPRRLAGGTDTQYF
TRBJ1-5 | TRBV28 | CASSREGNNQPQHF
TRBJ1-4 | TRBV23-1 | CASSPPERAGTNEKLFF
TRBJ2-3 | TRBV10-2 | CASSNRHTDTQYF
TRBJ1-5 | TRBV19 | CASRNPGHSQPQHF
TRBJ2-2 | TRBV19 | CASSSQGSTGELFF
TRBJ2-2 | TRBV7-8 | CASSLRTSGRVNTGELFF
TRBJ2-7 | TRBV5-1 | CASSSASGSLSNYEQYF
TRBJ2-3 | TRBV7-3 | CASSLMGTGRKTDTQYF
TRBJ2-1 | TRBV19 | CASSTLLAVPDRQFF